This T cell receptor beta chain was captured by sequencing in a study of shared clonotypes between healthy human individuals. Sequencing used immunoSEQ multiplex PCR; TCRdb keeps in-frame clones, though not all of them. Of about 2.3 million clones in the sample, around 92% are singletons; the top ten hold roughly 0.34%. Whole-study results and caveats: With a handful of donors compared, about 5% of naive CD4 clonotypes were shared.

This clone was seen only once. Its target is unknown. The V and J ends lost 8 bases and 6 bases respectively, with 20 bases between them. CDR1 is WSHSY, CDR2 SAAADI, per germline. The CDR3 extends over 15 amino acids. The chain uses TRBV10-2 and TRBJ1-5, with D possibly being TRBD1 (6 bases). The sample taken for sequencing was naive CD4+ T cells from PBMCs. Subset described: CD45RA+ positively selected. This receptor was taken from a man younger than 35 in good health. Some clones in this sample may be carry-over from other donors' samples. CDR3 protein: CASSSRGAGGQPQHF. DNA for the CDR3: TGCGCCAGCTCCTCCCGGGGGGCTGGAGGTCAGCCCCAGCATTTT.